This T cell receptor beta chain is drawn from a study of CD8+ T cells in alopecia areata. The wider study: Severity in treated patients was scored by percentage of scalp area affected.

In the case of this clone: Its specificity is not known.

The CDR3 has 14 residues. The ends were cut back, 5 bases at V and 1 base at J, with 11 bases in the middle. Germline lookup yields CDR1 SGHTA and CDR2 FQGNSA. Whole-study results and caveats: Treatment with tofacitinib significantly lowered scalp clonality and reduced expanded CD8+ clones among the top 100. It was less clear whether patients shared TCRs than it was in mice, possibly because of HLA.

cDNA serving as the sequencing template came from extracted, reverse transcribed RNA. Clones were read by immunoSEQ multiplex PCR, and TCRdb kept only the in-frame ones, dropping some. Of about 110,000 clones in the sample, 84% were seen once. Treatment indicated: oral pan-JAK inhibitor, 5-10 mg twice daily. In alopecia areata patients, both lesional scalp punch biopsies and peripheral blood were collected. The material was CD8+ T cells sorted from blood, obtained at week 24, from a patient treated with tofacitinib. The chain is built from TRBV7-2 and TRBJ1-1, with D uncertain. The sequence was obtained from a human donor with alopecia areata. DNA of the CDR3: TGTGCCAGCAGCCTATACCTACAGAACACTGAAGCTTTCTTT. It encodes CASSLYLQNTEAFF.